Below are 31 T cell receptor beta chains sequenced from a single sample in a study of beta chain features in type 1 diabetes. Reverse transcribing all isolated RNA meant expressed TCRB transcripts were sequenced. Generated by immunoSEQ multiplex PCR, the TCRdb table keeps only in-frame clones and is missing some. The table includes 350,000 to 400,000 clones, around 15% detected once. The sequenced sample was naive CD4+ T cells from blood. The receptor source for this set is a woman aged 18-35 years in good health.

In DNA form, the CDR3 reads TGTGCCAGCGGGCAGGGGGCAGGGATGCACTATACGCAGTATTTT. Translating gives CASGQGAGMHYTQYF. The chain has TRBV27 and TRBJ2-3, with 8 bases aligning to TRBD1. Per germline, CDR1 MNHEY and CDR2 SMNVEV (reference sequence). Unmatched junction bases numbered 14, after V lost 8 bases and J lost 7 bases. The length of the CDR3 is 15 residues.

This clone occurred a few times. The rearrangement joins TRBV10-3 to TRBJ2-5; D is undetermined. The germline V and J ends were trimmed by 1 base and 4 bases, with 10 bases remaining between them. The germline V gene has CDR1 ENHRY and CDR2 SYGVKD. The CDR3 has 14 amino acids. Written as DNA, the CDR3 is TGTGCCATCAGTGAGTACTCTAGAGGAGAGACCCAGTACTTC. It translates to CAISEYSRGETQYF.

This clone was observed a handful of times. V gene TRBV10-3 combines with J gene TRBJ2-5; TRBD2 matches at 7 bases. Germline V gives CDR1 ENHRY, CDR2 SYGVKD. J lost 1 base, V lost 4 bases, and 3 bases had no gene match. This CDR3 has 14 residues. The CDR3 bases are TGTGCCATCAGTGGCGGGACTACCCAAGAGACCCAGTACTTC. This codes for CAISGGTTQETQYF.

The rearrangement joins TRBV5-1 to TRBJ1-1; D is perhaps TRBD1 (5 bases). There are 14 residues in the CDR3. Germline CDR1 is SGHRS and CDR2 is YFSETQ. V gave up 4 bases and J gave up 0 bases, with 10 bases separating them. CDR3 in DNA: TGCGCCAGCAGCCGGGGACTGATGAACACTGAAGCTTTCTTT. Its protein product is CASSRGLMNTEAFF. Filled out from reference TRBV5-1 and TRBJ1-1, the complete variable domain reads KAGVTQTPRYLIKTRGQQVTLSCSPISGHRSVSWYQQTPGQGLQFLFEYFSETQRNKGNFPGRFSGRQFSNSRSEMNVSTLELGDSALYLCASSRGLMNTEAFFGQGTRLTVV.

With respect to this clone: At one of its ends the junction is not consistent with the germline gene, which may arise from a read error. CDR3: CASSLTGSDQPQHF. In DNA form, the CDR3 reads TGTGCCAGCAGTTTGACAGGTAGCGATCAGCCCCAGCATTTT. The chain carries TRBV2 and TRBJ1-5, with D perhaps matching TRBD1 (6 bases). The CDR3 runs 14 residues. From germline, CDR1 is SNHLY and CDR2 FYNNEI.

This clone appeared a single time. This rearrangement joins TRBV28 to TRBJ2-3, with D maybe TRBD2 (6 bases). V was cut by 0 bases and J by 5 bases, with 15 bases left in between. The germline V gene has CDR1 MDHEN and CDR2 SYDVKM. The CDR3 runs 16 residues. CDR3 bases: TGTGCCAGCAGTTTATGGGCCGGGAGCGGTGGAGATACGCAGTATTTT. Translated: CASSLWAGSGGDTQYF. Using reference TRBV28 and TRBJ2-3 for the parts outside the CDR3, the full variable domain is DVKVTQSSRYLVKRTGEKVFLECVQDMDHENMFWYRQDPGLGLRLIYFSYDVKMKEKGDIPEGYSVSREKKERFSLILESASTNQTSMYLCASSLWAGSGGDTQYFGPGTRLTVL.

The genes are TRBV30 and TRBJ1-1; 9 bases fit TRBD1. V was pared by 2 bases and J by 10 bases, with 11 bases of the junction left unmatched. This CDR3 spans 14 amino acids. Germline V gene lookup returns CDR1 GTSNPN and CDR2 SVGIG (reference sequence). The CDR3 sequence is CAWSLTGGYMGAFF. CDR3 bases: TGTGCCTGGAGTCTTACAGGGGGCTACATGGGAGCTTTCTTT.

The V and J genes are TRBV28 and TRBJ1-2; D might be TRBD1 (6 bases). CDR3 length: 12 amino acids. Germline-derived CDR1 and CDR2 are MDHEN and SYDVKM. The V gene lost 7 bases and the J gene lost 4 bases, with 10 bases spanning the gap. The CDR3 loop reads CASTGTTYGYTF. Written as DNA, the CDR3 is TGTGCCAGCACCGGGACAACCTATGGCTACACCTTC.

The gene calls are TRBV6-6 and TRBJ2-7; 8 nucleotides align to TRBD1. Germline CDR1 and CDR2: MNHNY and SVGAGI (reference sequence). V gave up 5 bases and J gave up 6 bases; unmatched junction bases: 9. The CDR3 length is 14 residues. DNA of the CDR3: TGTGCCAGCAGTCCGGACAGGGTGGGGGCCGAGCAGTACTTC. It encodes CASSPDRVGAEQYF.

The CDR3 protein is CATHKDNEQFF. The DNA for the CDR3 is TGTGCCACCCACAAAGACAATGAGCAGTTCTTC. This rearrangement joins TRBV10-3 to TRBJ2-1; unclear D gene. Between the trimmed V and J ends, which lost 10 bases and 5 bases, there was a span of 9 bases. The CDR3 is made up of 11 amino acids. CDR1 is ENHRY and CDR2 is SYGVKD in the germline V gene.

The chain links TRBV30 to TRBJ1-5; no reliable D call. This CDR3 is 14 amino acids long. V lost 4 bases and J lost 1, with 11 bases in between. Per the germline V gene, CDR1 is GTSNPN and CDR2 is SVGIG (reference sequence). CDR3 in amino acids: CAWNENTSNQPQHF. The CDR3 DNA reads TGTGCCTGGAATGAGAATACGAGCAATCAGCCCCAGCATTTT.

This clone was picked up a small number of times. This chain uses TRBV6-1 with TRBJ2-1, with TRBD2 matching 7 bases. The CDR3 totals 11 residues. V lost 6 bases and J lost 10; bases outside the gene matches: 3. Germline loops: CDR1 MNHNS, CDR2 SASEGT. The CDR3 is CASSSGGEQFF. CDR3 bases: TGTGCCAGCAGCTCGGGGGGAGAGCAGTTCTTC.

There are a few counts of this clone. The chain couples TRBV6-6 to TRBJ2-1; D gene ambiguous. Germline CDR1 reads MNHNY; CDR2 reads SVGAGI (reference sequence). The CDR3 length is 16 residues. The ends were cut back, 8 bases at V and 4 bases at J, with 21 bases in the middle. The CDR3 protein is CASAQTRLTLYNEQFF. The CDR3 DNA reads TGTGCCAGCGCCCAGACTCGGCTAACTTTGTACAATGAGCAGTTCTTC.

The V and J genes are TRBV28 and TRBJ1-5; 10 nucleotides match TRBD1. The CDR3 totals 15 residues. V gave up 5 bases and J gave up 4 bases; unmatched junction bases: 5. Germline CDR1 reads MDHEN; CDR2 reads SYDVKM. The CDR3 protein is CASSGGQGGNQPQHF. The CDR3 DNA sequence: TGTGCCAGCAGTGGCGGACAGGGGGGAAATCAGCCCCAGCATTTT.

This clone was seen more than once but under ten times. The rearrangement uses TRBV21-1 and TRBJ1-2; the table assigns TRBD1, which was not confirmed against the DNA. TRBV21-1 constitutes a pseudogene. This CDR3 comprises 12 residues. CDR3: CASSRTGDGYTF. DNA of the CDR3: TGTGCCAGCAGCAGGACAGGGGATGGCTACACCTTC.

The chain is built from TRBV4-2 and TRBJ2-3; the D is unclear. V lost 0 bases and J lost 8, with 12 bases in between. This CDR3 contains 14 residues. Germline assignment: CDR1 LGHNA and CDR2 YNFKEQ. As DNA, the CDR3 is TGTGCCAGCAGCCAAGATAGAGCCACGGGTACGCAGTATTTT. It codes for CASSQDRATGTQYF.

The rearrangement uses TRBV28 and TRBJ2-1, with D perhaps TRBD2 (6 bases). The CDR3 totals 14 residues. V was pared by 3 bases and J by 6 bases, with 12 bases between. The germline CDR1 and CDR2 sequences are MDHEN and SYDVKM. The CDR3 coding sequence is TGTGCCAGCAGTTTGACTAGGGCCACCAATGAGCAGTTCTTC. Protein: CASSLTRATNEQFF.

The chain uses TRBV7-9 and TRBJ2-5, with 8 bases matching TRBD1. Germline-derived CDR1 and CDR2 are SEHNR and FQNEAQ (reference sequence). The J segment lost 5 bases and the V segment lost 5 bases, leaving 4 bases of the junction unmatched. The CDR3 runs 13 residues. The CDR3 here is CASSRTGSETQYF. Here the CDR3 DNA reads TGTGCCAGCAGCCGGACAGGGTCCGAGACCCAGTACTTC.

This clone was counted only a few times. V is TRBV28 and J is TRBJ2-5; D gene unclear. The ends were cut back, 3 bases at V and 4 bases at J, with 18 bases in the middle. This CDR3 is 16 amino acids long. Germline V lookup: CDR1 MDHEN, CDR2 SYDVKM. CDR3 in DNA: TGTGCCAGCAGTTTGCCCCAGGTTGGGCAGAGAGAGACCCAGTACTTC. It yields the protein CASSLPQVGQRETQYF.

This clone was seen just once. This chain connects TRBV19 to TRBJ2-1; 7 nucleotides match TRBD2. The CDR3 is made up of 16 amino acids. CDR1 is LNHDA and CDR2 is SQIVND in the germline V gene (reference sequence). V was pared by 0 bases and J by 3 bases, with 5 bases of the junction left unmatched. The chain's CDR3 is CASSIDRGGSYNEQFF. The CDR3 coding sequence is TGTGCCAGTAGTATAGATCGAGGCGGGAGCTACAATGAGCAGTTCTTC.

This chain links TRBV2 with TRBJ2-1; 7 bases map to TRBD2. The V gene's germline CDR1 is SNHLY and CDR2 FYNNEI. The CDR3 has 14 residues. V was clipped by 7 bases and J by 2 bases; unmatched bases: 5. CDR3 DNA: TGTGCCAGCACGGAACTAGCGACCTACAATGAGCAGTTCTTC. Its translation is CASTELATYNEQFF.

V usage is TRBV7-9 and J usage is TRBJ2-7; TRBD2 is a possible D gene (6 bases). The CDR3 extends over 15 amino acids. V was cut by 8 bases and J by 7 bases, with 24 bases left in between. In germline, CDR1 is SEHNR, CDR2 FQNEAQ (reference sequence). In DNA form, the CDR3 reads TGTGCCAGCCAACCGCCGCGGGACCGCGGGTCGGAGCAGTACTTC. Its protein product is CASQPPRDRGSEQYF. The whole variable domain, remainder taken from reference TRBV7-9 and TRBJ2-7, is DTGVSQNPRHKITKRGQNVTFRCDPISEHNRLYWYRQTLGQGPEFLTYFQNEAQLEKSRLLSDRFSAERPKGSFSTLEIQRTEQGDSAMYLCASQPPRDRGSEQYFGPGTRLTVT.

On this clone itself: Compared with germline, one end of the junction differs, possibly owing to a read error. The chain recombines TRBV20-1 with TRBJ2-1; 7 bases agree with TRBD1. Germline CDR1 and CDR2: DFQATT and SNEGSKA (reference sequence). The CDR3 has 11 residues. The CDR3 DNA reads TGCAGTGCTAGGGCAGACAGGGAAGGGCTCTTC. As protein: CSARADREGLF.

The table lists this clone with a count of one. CDR3 amino acids: CASIGRLAAYNEQFF. The CDR3 DNA reads as TGTGCCAGCATAGGGCGGCTAGCGGCATACAATGAGCAGTTCTTC. This chain uses TRBV6-1 with TRBJ2-1; 7 bases are a match to TRBD2. CDR1 is MNHNS, CDR2 SASEGT, per germline. This CDR3 has 15 amino acids. Germline trimming cut 7 bases from V and 4 bases from J; bases unmatched to any gene: 10.

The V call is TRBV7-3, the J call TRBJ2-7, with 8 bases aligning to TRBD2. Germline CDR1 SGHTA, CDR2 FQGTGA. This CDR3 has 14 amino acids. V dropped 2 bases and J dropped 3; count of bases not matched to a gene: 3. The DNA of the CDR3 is TGTGCCAGCAGCTTAGACGGGAGGGGCTACGAGCAGTACTTC. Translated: CASSLDGRGYEQYF.

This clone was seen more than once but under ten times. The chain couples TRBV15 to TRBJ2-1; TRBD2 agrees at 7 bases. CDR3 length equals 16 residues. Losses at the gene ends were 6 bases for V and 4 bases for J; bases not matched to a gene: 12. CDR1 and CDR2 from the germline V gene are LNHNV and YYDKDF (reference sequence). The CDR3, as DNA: TGTGCCACCAGTCCGGGGCGGGAGTTGGGTTACAATGAGCAGTTCTTC. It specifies CATSPGRELGYNEQFF.

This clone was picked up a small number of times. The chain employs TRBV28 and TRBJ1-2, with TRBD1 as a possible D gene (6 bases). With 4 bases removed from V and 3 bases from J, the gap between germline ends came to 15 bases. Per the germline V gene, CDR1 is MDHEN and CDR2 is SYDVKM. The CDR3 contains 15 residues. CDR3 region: CASSSSPDSYYGYTF. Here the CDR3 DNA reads TGTGCCAGCAGTTCGAGTCCGGACAGCTACTATGGCTACACCTTC.

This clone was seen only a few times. The CDR3 sequence: CASSFRRGNTGELFF. The CDR3 DNA follows: TGTGCCAGCAGTTTTAGGCGGGGAAACACCGGGGAGCTGTTTTTT. The chain couples TRBV28 to TRBJ2-2, with D maybe TRBD2 (6 bases). The CDR3 contains 15 residues. Deletions cut 3 bases from V and 2 bases from J, with 10 bases between. Germline V gives CDR1 MDHEN, CDR2 SYDVKM.

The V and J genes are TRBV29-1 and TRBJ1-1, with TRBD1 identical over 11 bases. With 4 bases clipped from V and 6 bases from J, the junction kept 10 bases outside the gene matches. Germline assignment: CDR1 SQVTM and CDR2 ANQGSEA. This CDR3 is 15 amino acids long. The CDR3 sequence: CSVAHTGQGDPEAFF. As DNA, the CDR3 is TGCAGCGTTGCCCACACGGGACAGGGGGATCCTGAAGCTTTCTTT. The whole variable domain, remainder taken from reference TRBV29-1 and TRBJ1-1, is SAVISQKPSRDICQRGTSLTIQCQVDSQVTMMFWYRQQPGQSLTLIATANQGSEATYESGFVIDKFPISRPNLTFSTLTVSNMSPEDSSIYLCSVAHTGQGDPEAFFGQGTRLTVV.

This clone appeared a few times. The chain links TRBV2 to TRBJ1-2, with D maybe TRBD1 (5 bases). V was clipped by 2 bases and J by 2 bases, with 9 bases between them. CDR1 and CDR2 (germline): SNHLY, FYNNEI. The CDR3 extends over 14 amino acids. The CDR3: CASSESGINYGYTF. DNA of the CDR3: TGTGCCAGCAGTGAATCAGGGATAAACTATGGCTACACCTTC.

The CDR3 sequence: CASSSAGSNTGELFF. Written as DNA, the CDR3 is TGTGCCAGCAGTTCCGCGGGATCAAACACCGGGGAGCTGTTTTTT. This chain joins TRBV5-4 and TRBJ2-2; the D gene is possibly TRBD2 (6 bases). Trimming cost V 5 bases and J 2 bases, with 13 bases left between them. This CDR3 is built from 15 residues. Germline V lookup: CDR1 SGHNT, CDR2 YYREEE (reference sequence).